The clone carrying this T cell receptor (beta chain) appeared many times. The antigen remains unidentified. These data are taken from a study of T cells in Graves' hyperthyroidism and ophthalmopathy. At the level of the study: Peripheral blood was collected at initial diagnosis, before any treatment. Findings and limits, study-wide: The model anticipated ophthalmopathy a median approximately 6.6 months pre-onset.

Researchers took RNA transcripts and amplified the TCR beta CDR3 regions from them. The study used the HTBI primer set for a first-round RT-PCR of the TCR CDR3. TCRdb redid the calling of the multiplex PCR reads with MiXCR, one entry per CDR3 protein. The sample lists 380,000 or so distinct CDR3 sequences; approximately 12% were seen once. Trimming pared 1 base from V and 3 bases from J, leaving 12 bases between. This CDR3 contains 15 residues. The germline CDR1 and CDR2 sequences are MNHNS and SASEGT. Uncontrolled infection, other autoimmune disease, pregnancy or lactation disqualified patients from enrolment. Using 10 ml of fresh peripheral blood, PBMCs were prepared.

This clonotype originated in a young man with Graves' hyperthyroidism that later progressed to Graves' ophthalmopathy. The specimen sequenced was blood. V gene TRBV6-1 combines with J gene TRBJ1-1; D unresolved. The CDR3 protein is CASSEEAGRYTEAFF. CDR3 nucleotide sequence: TGTGCCAGCAGTGAAGAGGCGGGGAGGTACACTGAAGCTTTCTTT.